At least ten counts were recorded for the clone carrying this T cell receptor beta chain. Its antigen is unknown. The sample belongs to a study of breast tumors, draining lymph nodes, adjacent tissues. Whole-study results and caveats: Data fit most tumor T cells coming from lymph node, expanding in tumor.

MiXCR, run by TCRdb on the multiplex PCR reads, gives a single entry per CDR3 protein. The sample holds 85,000 to 120,000 distinct CDR3 sequences; 30% are singletons and the top ten take less than 6%. Germline trimming cut 5 bases from V and 3 bases from J; bases unmatched to any gene: 8. The CDR3 totals 15 residues. The germline V gene has CDR1 SGHTA and CDR2 FQGTGA. Axillary draining lymph nodes of breast cancer patients supplied the node samples. The sequenced sample consisted of axillary lymph node tissue. This TCR derives from a female donor with breast cancer. Some clones in this sample may be carry-over from other donors' samples. V usage is TRBV7-3 and J usage is TRBJ1-2; the match to TRBD1 covers 8 bases. CDR3 DNA: TGTGCCAGCAGCCACCTGGACAGGGCAGACTATGGCTACACCTTC. Protein: CASSHLDRADYGYTF.